This is a list of T cell receptor beta chains from one sample in a study of response to subunit inactivated influenza vaccine. TCRdb reprocessed the RT-PCR reads with MiXCR, giving one entry per CDR3 protein. The table has under 200,000 distinct CDR3 sequences, around 10% seen once. Specimen: CD8+ T cells sorted from PBMCs, collected less than 30 months after vaccination. These TCRs come from a man in his fifties or sixties who received an inactivated influenza vaccine. Each CDR3 is given with its conserved first and last residue. The D gene is left open where the match is weak. Clone sizes are given selectively: once, few, many, or a class where the clone is expanded.

V gene: TRBV4-3
clone size: NA
CDR3 length: 15
D gene: NA
J gene: TRBJ1-1
CDR3 DNA: TGCGCCAGCAGCCAAGAAAAGGGTTTGAACACTGAAGCTTTCTTT
CDR3 protein: CASSQEKGLNTEAFF

V gene: TRBV27
clone size: NA
CDR3 length: 13
D gene: NA
J gene: TRBJ1-6
CDR3 DNA: TGTGCCAGCAGTTTAACAGAGGAATCACCCCTCCACTTT
CDR3 protein: CASSLTEESPLHF

V gene: TRBV5-4
clone size: few
CDR3 length: 14
D gene: NA
J gene: TRBJ2-1
CDR3 DNA: TGTGCCAGCAGCTGGGACTGGGGGTCCGATGAGCAGTTCTTC
CDR3 protein: CASSWDWGSDEQFF

V gene: TRBV6-5
clone size: NA
CDR3 length: 15
D gene: NA
J gene: TRBJ2-7
CDR3 DNA: TGTGCCAGCAGTTACTCCTTAGCGAATCCCCTCGAGCAGTACTTC
CDR3 protein: CASSYSLANPLEQYF

V gene: TRBV5-5
clone size: NA
CDR3 length: 15
D gene: NA
J gene: TRBJ2-5
CDR3 DNA: TGTGCCAGCAGTTTAGGAGGAGCGACCCAAGAGACCCAGTACTTC
CDR3 protein: CASSLGGATQETQYF

V gene: TRBV20-1
clone size: few
CDR3 length: 12
D gene: NA
J gene: TRBJ2-1
CDR3 DNA: TGCAGTGCTAGAGAGCACCACAATGAGCAGTTCTTC
CDR3 protein: CSAREHHNEQFF

V gene: TRBV25-1
clone size: medium-sized
CDR3 length: 12
D gene: NA
J gene: TRBJ1-4
CDR3 DNA: TGTGCCAGCAGCCGAAAGGGGGAAAAACTGTTTTTT
CDR3 protein: CASSRKGEKLFF

V gene: TRBV9
clone size: few
CDR3 length: 14
D gene: NA
J gene: TRBJ2-4
CDR3 DNA: TGTGCCAGCAGCGGAACTAGTGGGGACAACATTCAGTACTTC
CDR3 protein: CASSGTSGDNIQYF

V gene: TRBV12-3/TRBV12-4
clone size: many
CDR3 length: 15
D gene: TRBD2
J gene: TRBJ2-1
CDR3 DNA: TGTGCCAGCAGCGCGTCCCTGGGGGGGAACAATGAGCAGTTCTTC
CDR3 protein: CASSASLGGNNEQFF

V gene: TRBV12-3/TRBV12-4
clone size: many
CDR3 length: 13
D gene: NA
J gene: TRBJ2-7
CDR3 DNA: TGTGCCAGCAGTTTAGCGGCGGCCTACGAGCAGTACTTC
CDR3 protein: CASSLAAAYEQYF

V gene: TRBV9
clone size: NA
CDR3 length: 19
D gene: TRBD2
J gene: TRBJ2-1
CDR3 DNA: TGTGCCAGCAGCGGGTCCGGGACTAGCGGGAGGAACTCCTACAATGAGCAGTTCTTC
CDR3 protein: CASSGSGTSGRNSYNEQFF

V gene: TRBV7-9
clone size: few
CDR3 length: 14
D gene: NA
J gene: TRBJ1-2
CDR3 DNA: TGTGCCAGCAGGGAGACACCTTCGAACTATGGCTACACCTTC
CDR3 protein: CASRETPSNYGYTF